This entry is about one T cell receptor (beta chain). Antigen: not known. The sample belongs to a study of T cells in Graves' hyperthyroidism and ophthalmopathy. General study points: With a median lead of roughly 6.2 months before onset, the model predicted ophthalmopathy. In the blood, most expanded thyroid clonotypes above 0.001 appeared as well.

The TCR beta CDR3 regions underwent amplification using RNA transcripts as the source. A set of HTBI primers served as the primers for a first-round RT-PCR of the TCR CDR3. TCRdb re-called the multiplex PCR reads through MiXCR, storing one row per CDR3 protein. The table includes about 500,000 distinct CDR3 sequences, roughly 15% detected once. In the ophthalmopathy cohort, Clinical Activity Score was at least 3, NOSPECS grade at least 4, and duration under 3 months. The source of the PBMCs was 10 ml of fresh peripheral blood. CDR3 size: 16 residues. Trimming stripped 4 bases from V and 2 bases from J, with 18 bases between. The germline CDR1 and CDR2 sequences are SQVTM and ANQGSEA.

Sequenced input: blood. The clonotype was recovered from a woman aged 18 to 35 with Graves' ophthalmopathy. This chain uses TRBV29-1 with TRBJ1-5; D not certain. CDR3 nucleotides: TGCAGCGTTGGGGGAGAGGGCCTACGGGGCAATCAGCCCCAGCATTTT. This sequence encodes CSVGGEGLRGNQPQHF.